This TCR beta chain was observed in a study of stem cell transplantation in POMP-related autoinflammatory disease. The CDR3 consists of 13 residues. Germline CDR1 is SEHNR and CDR2 is FQNEAQ (reference sequence). Trimming cost V 7 bases and J 0 bases, with 10 bases left between them. Study-wide findings and caveats: Fewer unique TRB V-J gene pairings were identified in patients with PRAID.

Sequencing was performed with immunoSEQ multiplex PCR; in TCRdb, only in-frame clones are kept and a portion is missing. This table has roughly 8,900 clones, approximately 88% appearing once. Remarks on this clone: Its specificity is not known.

The V gene is TRBV7-9, the J gene TRBJ2-7, with no clear D. This receptor was obtained from a human patient with POMP-related autoinflammation and immune dysregulation (PRAID). Some T cells here may be from the graft donor. This sample comprised CD8+ T cells from PBMCs, obtained after stem cell transplantation. This CDR3 is CASTPDLSYEQYF. As DNA, the CDR3 is TGTGCCAGCACACCGGACCTCTCCTACGAGCAGTACTTC.